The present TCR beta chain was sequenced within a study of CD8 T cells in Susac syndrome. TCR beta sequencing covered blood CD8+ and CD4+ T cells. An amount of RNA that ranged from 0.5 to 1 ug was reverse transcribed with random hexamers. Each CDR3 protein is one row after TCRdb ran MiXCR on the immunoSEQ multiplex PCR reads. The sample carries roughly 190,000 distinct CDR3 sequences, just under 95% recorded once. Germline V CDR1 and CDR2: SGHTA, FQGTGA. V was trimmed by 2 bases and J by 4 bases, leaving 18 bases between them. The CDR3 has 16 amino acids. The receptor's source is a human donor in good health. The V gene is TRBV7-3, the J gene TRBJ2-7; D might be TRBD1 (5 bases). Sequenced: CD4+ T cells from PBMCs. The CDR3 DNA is TGTGCCAGCAGCTTAGAAGCTGCGATGGGGCCGTACGAGCAGTACTTC. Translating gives CASSLEAAMGPYEQYF.